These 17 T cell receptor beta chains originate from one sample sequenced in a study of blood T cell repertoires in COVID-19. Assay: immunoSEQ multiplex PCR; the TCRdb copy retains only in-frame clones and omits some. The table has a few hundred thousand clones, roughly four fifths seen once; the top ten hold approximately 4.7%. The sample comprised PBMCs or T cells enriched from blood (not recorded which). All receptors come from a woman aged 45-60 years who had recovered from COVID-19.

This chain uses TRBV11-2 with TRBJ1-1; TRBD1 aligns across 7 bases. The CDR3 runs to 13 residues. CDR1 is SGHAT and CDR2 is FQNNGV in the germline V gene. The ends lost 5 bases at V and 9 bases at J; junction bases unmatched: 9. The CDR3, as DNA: TGTGCCAGCAGCCTTGGACAGGACACCCAAGCTTTCTTT. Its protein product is CASSLGQDTQAFF.

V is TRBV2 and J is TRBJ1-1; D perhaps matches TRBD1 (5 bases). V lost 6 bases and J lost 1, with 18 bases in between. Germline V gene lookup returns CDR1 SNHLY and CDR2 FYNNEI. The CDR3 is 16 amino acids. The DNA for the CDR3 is TGTGCCAGCAGGACTGTATCGGGACTCAGGAACACTGAAGCTTTCTTT. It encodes CASRTVSGLRNTEAFF.

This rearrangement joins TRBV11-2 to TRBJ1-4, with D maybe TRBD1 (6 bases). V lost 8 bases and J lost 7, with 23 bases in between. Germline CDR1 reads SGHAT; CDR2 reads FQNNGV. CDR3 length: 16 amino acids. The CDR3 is CASANVGQGFSEKLFF. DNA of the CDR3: TGTGCCAGCGCGAACGTAGGGCAGGGGTTCAGTGAAAAACTGTTTTTT.

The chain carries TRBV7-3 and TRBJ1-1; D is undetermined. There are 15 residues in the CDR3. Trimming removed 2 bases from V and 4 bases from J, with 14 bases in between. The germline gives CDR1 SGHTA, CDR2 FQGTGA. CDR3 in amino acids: CASSLGPAERTEAFF. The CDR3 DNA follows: TGTGCCAGCAGCTTAGGCCCAGCAGAGCGCACTGAAGCTTTCTTT.

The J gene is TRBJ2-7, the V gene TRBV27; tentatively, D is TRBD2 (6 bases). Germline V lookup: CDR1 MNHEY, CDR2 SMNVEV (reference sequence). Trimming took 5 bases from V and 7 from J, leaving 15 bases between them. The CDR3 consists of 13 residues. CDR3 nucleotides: TGTGCCAGCAGTGACACGGGAGTATGGGAGCAGTACTTC. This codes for CASSDTGVWEQYF.

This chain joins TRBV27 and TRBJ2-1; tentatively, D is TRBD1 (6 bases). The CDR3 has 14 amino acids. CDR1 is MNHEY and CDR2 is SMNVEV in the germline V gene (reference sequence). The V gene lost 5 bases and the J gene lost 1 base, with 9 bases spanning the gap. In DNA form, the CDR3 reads TGTGCCAGCAGTCCAGGGGCGTCCTACAATGAGCAGTTCTTC. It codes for CASSPGASYNEQFF.

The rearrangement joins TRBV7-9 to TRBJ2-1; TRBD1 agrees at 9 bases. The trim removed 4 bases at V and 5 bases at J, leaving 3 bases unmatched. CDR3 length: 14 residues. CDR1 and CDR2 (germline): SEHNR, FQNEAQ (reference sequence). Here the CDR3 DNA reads TGTGCCAGCAGCTCGGGACAGGGTGACAATGAGCAGTTCTTC. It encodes CASSSGQGDNEQFF.

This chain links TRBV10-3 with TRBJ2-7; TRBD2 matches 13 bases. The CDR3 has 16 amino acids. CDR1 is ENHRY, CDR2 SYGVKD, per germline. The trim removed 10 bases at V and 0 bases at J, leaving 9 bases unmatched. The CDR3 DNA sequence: TGTGCCACCCAACAGGGACTAGCGGGGAGCTCCTACGAGCAGTACTTC. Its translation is CATQQGLAGSSYEQYF.

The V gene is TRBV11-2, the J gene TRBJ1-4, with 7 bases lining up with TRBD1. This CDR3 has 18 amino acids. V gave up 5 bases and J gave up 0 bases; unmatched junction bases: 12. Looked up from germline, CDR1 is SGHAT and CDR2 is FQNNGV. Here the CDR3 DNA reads TGTGCCAGCAGCCTAGCGAGGGGGCAAACTACAACTAATGAAAAACTGTTTTTT. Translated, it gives CASSLARGQTTTNEKLFF.

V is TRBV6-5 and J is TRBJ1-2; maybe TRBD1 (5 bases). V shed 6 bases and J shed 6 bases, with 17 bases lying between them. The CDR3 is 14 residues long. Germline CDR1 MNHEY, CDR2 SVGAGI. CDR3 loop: CASSSTDSINGYTF. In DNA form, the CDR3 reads TGTGCCAGCAGCTCGACTGACAGCATCAATGGCTACACCTTC.

DNA of the CDR3: TGTGCCACCAGCAGAGATCTGGCCAGGGGAGCTTTCTTT. Its protein product is CATSRDLARGAFF. The V call is TRBV15, the J call TRBJ1-1; possible D gene TRBD1, 6 bases. Germline CDR1 LNHNV, CDR2 YYDKDF (reference sequence). The CDR3 contains 13 residues. The V and J ends lost 0 bases and 10 bases respectively, with 12 bases between them. Full variable domain (rest looked up from reference TRBV15 and TRBJ1-1): DAMVIQNPRYQVTQFGKPVTLSCSQTLNHNVMYWYQQKSSQAPKLLFHYYDKDFNNEADTPDNFQSRRPNTSFCFLDIRSPGLGDTAMYLCATSRDLARGAFFGQGTRLTVV.

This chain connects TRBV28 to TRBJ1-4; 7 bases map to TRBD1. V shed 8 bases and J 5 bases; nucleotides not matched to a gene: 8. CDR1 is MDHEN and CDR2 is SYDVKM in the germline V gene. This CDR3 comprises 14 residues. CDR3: CASRGTAPNEKLFF. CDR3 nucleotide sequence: TGTGCCAGCCGTGGGACAGCTCCAAATGAAAAACTGTTTTTT.

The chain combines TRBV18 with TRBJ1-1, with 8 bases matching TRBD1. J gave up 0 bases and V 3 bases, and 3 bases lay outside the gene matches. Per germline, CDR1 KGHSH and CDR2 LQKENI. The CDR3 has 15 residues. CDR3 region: CASSPGQVMNTEAFF. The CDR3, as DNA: TGTGCCAGCTCACCGGGACAGGTAATGAACACTGAAGCTTTCTTT.

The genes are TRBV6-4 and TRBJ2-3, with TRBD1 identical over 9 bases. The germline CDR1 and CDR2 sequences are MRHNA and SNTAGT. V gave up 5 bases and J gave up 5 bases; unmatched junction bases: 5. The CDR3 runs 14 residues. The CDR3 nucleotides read TGTGCCAGCAGTCAGACAGGGGGTTTAGATACGCAGTATTTT. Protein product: CASSQTGGLDTQYF.

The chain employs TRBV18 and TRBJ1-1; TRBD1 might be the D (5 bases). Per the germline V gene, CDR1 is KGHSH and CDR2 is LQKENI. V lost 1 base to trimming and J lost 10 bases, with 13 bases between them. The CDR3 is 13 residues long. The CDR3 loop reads CASSPQGRILAFF. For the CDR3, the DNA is TGTGCCAGCTCACCACAGGGGCGAATTCTAGCTTTCTTT.

The CDR3 region has the DNA TGTGCCAGCAGTTACAGCTCCGGACAATTCTCCTACGAGCAGTACTTC. It codes for CASSYSSGQFSYEQYF. The chain couples TRBV6-5 to TRBJ2-7; weak D call: TRBD1 (5 bases). Germline V gene data show CDR1 as MNHEY and CDR2 as SVGAGI. The CDR3 runs to 16 residues. Trimming took off 2 bases at V and 0 bases at J, with 14 bases between the two ends.

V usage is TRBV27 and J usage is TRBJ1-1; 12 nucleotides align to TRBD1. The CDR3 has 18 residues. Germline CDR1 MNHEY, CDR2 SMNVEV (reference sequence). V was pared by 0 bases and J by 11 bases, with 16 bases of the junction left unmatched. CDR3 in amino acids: CASSLSPGQGALGLGAFF. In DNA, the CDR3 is TGTGCCAGCAGTTTATCCCCGGGACAGGGGGCGTTGGGCTTGGGGGCTTTCTTT.